In its sample, the clone carrying this T cell receptor beta chain was seen a few times. The authors' processing: Amplifying reference gene primers gave estimates of nucleated cell counts. Generated by immunoSEQ multiplex PCR, the TCRdb table keeps only in-frame clones and is missing some. Clone size and V and J calls were adopted from that table, with D and trimming inferred from the DNA. The table shows 85,000 to 95,000 clones, with approximately 75% occurring only once. This specimen belongs to a study of blood T cell repertoires in COVID-19. Study context: Collection of acute and convalescent COVID-19 samples took place in the United States, Italy and Spain. The analysed material was cDNA or gDNA that came from T cells, B-cell-depleted T cells, or PBMCs.

The V gene's germline CDR1 is MNHEY and CDR2 SVGAGI. The CDR3 is 14 amino acids. Trimming took 6 bases from V and 7 from J, leaving 18 bases between them. V is TRBV6-5 and J is TRBJ1-2; a possible D gene is TRBD1 (5 bases). The receptor's source is a woman aged 80 or over with acute or convalescent COVID-19. What was sequenced was peripheral blood. The CDR3: CASSTSRQGGGYTF. The CDR3 DNA is TGTGCCAGCAGCACCTCGCGGCAGGGTGGTGGCTACACCTTC.